The 18 T cell receptor beta chains in this list originate from one sample, sequenced in a study of sequential checkpoint blockade in melanoma (dated by TCRdb to 2018 to 2020). Libraries were built with the immunoSEQ multiplex PCR assay. The immuneACCESS repertoire file appears here via TCRdb, limited to in-frame rearrangements. These files lack a portion of the clones; in checked studies, under half of the deficit traces to unresolved V genes, and the cause of the others is not known. Recorded for this sample are 27,000 or so clones; roughly 80% of them occurred a single time. Around 23% of the sample rests with the top ten. The sample's treatment or condition, from its label and the paper: randomized to nivolumab then ipilimumab (arm A) or the reverse (arm B). This specimen consisted of CD8+ T cells sorted from blood (inferred from file names), obtained from a patient given nivolumab and ipilimumab in sequence. These receptors came from a human donor with melanoma.

The rearrangement links TRBV4-3 to TRBJ2-7; possibly TRBD1 for D (5 bases). Germline loops: CDR1 LGHNA, CDR2 YSLEER. Trimming took off 2 bases at V and 4 bases at J, with 12 bases between the two ends. This CDR3 has 14 residues. The CDR3 loop reads CASSQSGASYEQYF. The DNA for the CDR3 is TGCGCCAGCAGCCAATCTGGGGCCTCATACGAGCAGTACTTC.

The chain joins TRBV19 to TRBJ2-7; possibly TRBD2 for D (6 bases). The CDR3 is 14 amino acids. Germline V lookup: CDR1 LNHDA, CDR2 SQIVND (reference sequence). Trimming took 7 bases from V and 2 from J, leaving 15 bases between them. Here the CDR3 DNA reads TGTGCCAGTACGCCAGGGACTGCCACCTACGAGCAGTACTTC. Translation gives CASTPGTATYEQYF.

The chain uses TRBV5-8 and TRBJ1-1, with TRBD1 as a possible D gene (5 bases). Germline CDR1 reads SGHTS; CDR2 reads YDEGEE. Trimming left V 2 bases short and J 6 bases short, with 11 bases between. The CDR3 runs to 13 residues. The CDR3 sequence is CASSFKGLSEAFF. Here the CDR3 DNA reads TGTGCCAGCAGCTTTAAGGGACTCTCTGAAGCTTTCTTT.

The chain employs TRBV4-3 and TRBJ1-1; D unresolved. Germline assignment: CDR1 LGHNA and CDR2 YSLEER. V was shortened by 1 base and J by 4 bases, with 16 bases between the two germline ends. This CDR3 region has 16 residues. The CDR3 coding sequence is TGCGCCAGCAGCCAAGCGGGAAGCGCATACGTCACTGAAGCTTTCTTT. As protein: CASSQAGSAYVTEAFF.

J is TRBJ1-3 and V is TRBV9, with 7 bases that match TRBD1. V lost 0 bases and J lost 0; bases outside the gene matches: 3. Germline CDR1 is SGDLS and CDR2 is YYNGEE. This CDR3 region has 16 residues. The CDR3 DNA sequence: TGTGCCAGCAGCGTAGACAGGGACAGCTCTGGAAACACCATATATTTT. The encoded protein is CASSVDRDSSGNTIYF.

This rearrangement joins TRBV29-1 to TRBJ1-2, with TRBD1 matching 8 bases. This CDR3 is 12 amino acids long. The germline gives CDR1 SQVTM, CDR2 ANQGSEA. Losses at the gene ends were 3 bases for V and 8 bases for J; bases not matched to a gene: 5. In nucleotides, the CDR3 is TGCAGCGTTGAGGACAGGGCGGGGGGCTACACCTTC. This translates into CSVEDRAGGYTF.

This clone has only a few counts. V and J are TRBV7-9 and TRBJ2-2, with D possibly TRBD1 on 5 matching bases. CDR1 is SEHNR and CDR2 is FQNEAQ in the germline V gene (reference sequence). V lost 5 bases, J lost 9 bases, and 19 bases lay in between. The CDR3 has 15 amino acids. This chain's CDR3 is CASSPTVGQVRELFF. The DNA of the CDR3 is TGTGCCAGCAGCCCAACAGTAGGACAAGTACGGGAGCTGTTTTTT. The full variable domain, in which reference TRBV7-9 and TRBJ2-2 provide the parts outside the CDR3, is DTGVSQNPRHKITKRGQNVTFRCDPISEHNRLYWYRQTLGQGPEFLTYFQNEAQLEKSRLLSDRFSAERPKGSFSTLEIQRTEQGDSAMYLCASSPTVGQVRELFFGEGSRLTVL.

This rearrangement joins TRBV9 to TRBJ2-2, with 14 bases matching TRBD2. Trimming cost V 2 bases and J 5 bases; bases outside gene matches: 5. The CDR3 extends over 17 amino acids. Germline V gene lookup returns CDR1 SGDLS and CDR2 YYNGEE. The CDR3 nucleotides read TGTGCCAGCAGCGTCGGGACTAGCGGGGGCCGGACCGGGGAGCTGTTTTTT. Translation gives CASSVGTSGGRTGELFF.

This clone was detected a few times. This chain uses TRBV19 with TRBJ1-2, with D unresolved. Trimming stripped 0 bases from V and 6 bases from J, with 14 bases between. The germline gives CDR1 LNHDA, CDR2 SQIVND (reference sequence). The CDR3 is made up of 15 amino acids. The CDR3 loop reads CASSIDGGRGDGYTF. CDR3 nucleotides: TGTGCCAGTAGTATAGACGGTGGCAGAGGAGATGGCTACACCTTC.

This clone was found a few times. This rearrangement joins TRBV5-4 to TRBJ2-7, with a possible D match to TRBD1 (6 bases). Germline V CDR1 and CDR2: SGHNT, YYREEE (reference sequence). V was clipped by 0 bases and J by 6 bases, with 16 bases between them. This CDR3 is built from 15 residues. Written as DNA, the CDR3 is TGTGCCAGCAGCTTGGGACAGGATGGATTTGCCGAGCAGTACTTC. Its protein is CASSLGQDGFAEQYF.

The genes are TRBV7-9 and TRBJ2-2; D is undetermined. Trimming shortened V by 4 bases and J by 7 bases, and 10 bases separated the two germline ends. Germline V CDR1 and CDR2: SEHNR, FQNEAQ (reference sequence). The CDR3 totals 13 residues. CDR3 bases: TGTGCCAGCAGCTCCTCCCTCGGCGGGGAGCTGTTTTTT. Protein: CASSSSLGGELFF.

This chain joins TRBV27 and TRBJ1-1; possible D gene TRBD1, 5 bases. Germline V gene sequence: CDR1 MNHEY, CDR2 SMNVEV (reference sequence). The CDR3 spans 16 residues. The germline V and J ends were trimmed by 6 bases and 0 bases, with 17 bases remaining between them. The CDR3 DNA sequence: TGTGCCAGCAGACCTCCGCGACAGCACATGAACACTGAAGCTTTCTTT. Amino acid sequence: CASRPPRQHMNTEAFF.

The V and J genes are TRBV9 and TRBJ2-3; TRBD1 is a possible D gene (5 bases). The CDR3 runs to 17 residues. Germline CDR1 SGDLS, CDR2 YYNGEE. Trimming took 0 bases from V and 2 from J, leaving 16 bases between them. CDR3 region: CASSVAPVQGVTDTQYF. In DNA, the CDR3 is TGTGCCAGCAGCGTAGCTCCCGTCCAGGGTGTCACAGATACGCAGTATTTT.

This chain links TRBV7-9 with TRBJ1-1; TRBD1 matches 7 bases. With 5 bases clipped from V and 3 bases from J, the junction kept 9 bases outside the gene matches. The CDR3 length is 15 residues. The V gene's germline CDR1 is SEHNR and CDR2 FQNEAQ (reference sequence). Written as DNA, the CDR3 is TGTGCCAGCAGCGCCCCACAGGGGTGGGACACTGAAGCTTTCTTT. Translated, it gives CASSAPQGWDTEAFF.

The chain joins TRBV7-8 to TRBJ2-7; a possible D gene is TRBD1 (6 bases). CDR1 and CDR2 (germline): SGHVS, FQNEAQ. The CDR3 consists of 14 residues. Trimming shortened V by 5 bases and J by 2 bases, and 13 bases separated the two germline ends. The CDR3 here is CASSLGTGPYEQYF. The DNA of the CDR3 is TGTGCCAGCAGCCTAGGCACAGGGCCCTACGAGCAGTACTTC. Variable domain in full (rest from reference TRBV7-8 and TRBJ2-7): GAGVSQSPRYKVAKRGQDVALRCDPISGHVSLFWYQQALGQGPEFLTYFQNEAQLDKSGLPSDRFFAERPEGSVSTLKIQRTQQEDSAVYLCASSLGTGPYEQYFGPGTRLTVT.

The genes are TRBV28 and TRBJ2-7; TRBD2 might be the D (5 bases). The CDR3 sequence is 16 residues long. CDR1 and CDR2 from the germline V gene are MDHEN and SYDVKM. Trimming removed 5 bases at V and 5 bases at J, with 22 bases between. CDR3 amino acids: CASSIPTRETNDEQYF. In DNA, the CDR3 is TGTGCCAGCAGTATCCCGACACGGGAAACAAACGACGAGCAGTACTTC.

The gene calls are TRBV4-3 and TRBJ2-7; 11 bases agree with TRBD2. V gave up 3 bases and J gave up 3 bases; unmatched junction bases: 7. The CDR3 covers 16 residues. Germline CDR1 is LGHNA and CDR2 is YSLEER. The chain's CDR3 is CASSQDWTSGYYEQYF. In DNA, the CDR3 is TGCGCCAGCAGCCAGGATTGGACTAGCGGGTACTACGAGCAGTACTTC.

This clone was seen more than once but under ten times. V is TRBV23-1 and J is TRBJ1-3; 7 bases align to TRBD1. TRBV23-1 belongs to the ORF category, with a function that is uncertain. The CDR3 spans 16 residues. V lost 3 bases to trimming and J lost 4 bases; unmatched junction nucleotides: 9. Here the CDR3 reads CASSHSGGKIGNTIYF. CDR3 in DNA: TGCGCCAGCAGTCACTCAGGGGGAAAGATAGGAAACACCATATATTTT.